The TCR beta chain under discussion was sequenced for a study of shared clonotypes between healthy human individuals. The CDR3 consists of 12 residues. V was clipped by 7 bases and J by 5 bases; unmatched bases: 6. In germline, CDR1 is SQVTM, CDR2 ANQGSEA. This clone was counted a single time. This table comes from immunoSEQ multiplex PCR, and its TCRdb copy is limited to in-frame clones, with some not included. The table lists approximately 500,000 clones, roughly 79% of them singletons. The chain is built from TRBV29-1 and TRBJ2-5, with 8 bases matching TRBD2. The clonotype comes from a woman between 40 and 50 years old in good health. Some clones in this sample may be carry-over from other donors' samples. The specimen was PBMCs. The CDR3 region is CSALAGRETQYF. As DNA, the CDR3 is TGCAGCGCCCTAGCGGGCCGGGAGACCCAGTACTTC. The whole variable domain, remainder taken from reference TRBV29-1 and TRBJ2-5, is SAVISQKPSRDICQRGTSLTIQCQVDSQVTMMFWYRQQPGQSLTLIATANQGSEATYESGFVIDKFPISRPNLTFSTLTVSNMSPEDSSIYLCSALAGRETQYFGPGTRLLVL.